Each of the 18 T cell receptor beta chains below was sequenced from the same sample in a study of CD8+CD57+ T cells in acquired aplastic anemia. It was genomic DNA that served as the template for profiling TCR beta VDJ and CDR3. Each CDR3 protein gets one entry after TCRdb re-called the reads with MiXCR. The table shows about 180,000 distinct CDR3 sequences, with under 55% occurring only once. Input material: sorted CD4+, CD8+, or CD8+CD57+ T cells (not recorded which) from PBMCs. Source of these receptors: a human donor in good health.

V and J are TRBV2 and TRBJ1-5; D gene ambiguous. Germline-derived CDR1 and CDR2 are SNHLY and FYNNEI. The ends were cut back, 7 bases at V and 6 bases at J, with 22 bases in the middle. The CDR3 is made up of 16 amino acids. CDR3: CASKLKSGNAGQPQHF. CDR3 nucleotides: TGTGCCAGCAAGCTGAAATCGGGGAATGCGGGTCAGCCCCAGCATTTT.

This clonotype was picked up a small number of times. The junction shows a germline mismatch at one end, possibly a read error. The V and J genes are TRBV10-3 and TRBJ2-5, with D unclear. Per germline, CDR1 ENHRY and CDR2 SYGVKD. This CDR3 comprises 14 residues. This CDR3 reads CAISGQRSQGTQYF. The CDR3 DNA sequence: TGTGCCATCAGTGGACAAAGGAGCCAAGGGACCCAGTACTTC.

The chain recombines TRBV20-1 with TRBJ2-5; 7 bases map to TRBD2. Germline loops: CDR1 DFQATT, CDR2 SNEGSKA (reference sequence). The length of the CDR3 is 13 residues. V trimming: 4 bases; J trimming: 5 bases; junction bases outside the gene matches: 7. The CDR3 protein is CSAKGLGGETQYF. DNA for the CDR3: TGCAGTGCTAAAGGACTAGGTGGGGAGACCCAGTACTTC.

The chain couples TRBV24-1 to TRBJ2-1; a possible D gene is TRBD2 (5 bases). CDR1 KGHDR and CDR2 SFDVKD come from the germline V gene. The CDR3 extends over 15 amino acids. Trimming stripped 3 bases from V and 7 bases from J, with 15 bases between. DNA of the CDR3: TGTGCCACCAGTGATCCAGTATCTTGGAGGAATGAGCAGTTCTTC. Translation gives CATSDPVSWRNEQFF.

The CDR3 nucleotides read TGCAGCGTTGAAGGGGTCAGCCTGGGAAGGGAGCAGTACTTC. It encodes CSVEGVSLGREQYF. The genes are TRBV29-1 and TRBJ2-7, with D uncertain. CDR3 length equals 14 residues. Germline V gives CDR1 SQVTM, CDR2 ANQGSEA. Trimming took 1 base from V and 7 from J, leaving 17 bases between them.

This clonotype was observed a handful of times. A much larger clone differs by one base, so this may be a read error. The gene calls are TRBV20-1 and TRBJ2-3; the D gene is possibly TRBD2 (6 bases). Germline V gene lookup returns CDR1 DFQATT and CDR2 SNEGSKA (reference sequence). The V end lost 0 bases, the J end lost 3 bases, and 16 bases lay between the germline ends. The CDR3 has 16 amino acids. CDR3 sequence: CSARDPGGGLTDTQYF. For the CDR3, the DNA is TGCAGTGCTAGAGATCCGGGCGGAGGGTTGACAGATACGCAGTATTTT.

This clonotype was counted ten times or more. The chain joins TRBV14 to TRBJ2-7, with TRBD1 matching 12 bases. CDR1 SGHDN and CDR2 FVKESK come from the germline V gene. The CDR3 extends over 14 amino acids. V shed 4 bases and J 9 bases; nucleotides not matched to a gene: 7. CDR3 sequence (DNA): TGTGCCAGCAGCCCGGGACAGGGGGCGATGGCGCAGTACTTC. Protein product: CASSPGQGAMAQYF.

The table lists this clonotype with many counts. The gene calls are TRBV6-2 or TRBV6-3 and TRBJ2-7, with 11 bases fitting TRBD2. The CDR3 length is 18 residues. CDR1 is MNHEY and CDR2 is SVGEGT in the germline V gene. V shed 2 bases and J 3 bases; nucleotides not matched to a gene: 12. In nucleotides, the CDR3 is TGTGCCAGCAGTTACCGACCGCTAACTAGCGGGAGAGGCTACGAGCAGTACTTC. Amino acids: CASSYRPLTSGRGYEQYF.

This clonotype was observed many times. This sequence joins TRBV5-6 and TRBJ2-1; 12 nucleotides agree with TRBD2. CDR1 SGHDT and CDR2 YYEEEE come from the germline V gene. Trimming cost V 4 bases and J 2 bases; bases outside gene matches: 4. The CDR3 is 16 residues long. The CDR3 spells CASSTLAGGPYNEQFF. The CDR3 DNA reads TGTGCCAGCAGCACACTAGCGGGAGGACCCTACAATGAGCAGTTCTTC.

This chain connects TRBV29-1 to TRBJ2-7; D assignment may be TRBD1 or TRBD2 (7 bases each). Germline CDR1 is SQVTM and CDR2 is ANQGSEA. This CDR3 has 15 residues. This CDR3 reads CRKTGRGGTAYEQYF. CDR3 DNA: TGCAGGAAGACAGGACGGGGAGGGACAGCCTACGAGCAGTACTTC.

Details on this clonotype: The junction differs from germline at one of its ends, possibly a read error. The CDR3 reads CASSISGGQGAFGTGTQYF. The CDR3 bases are TGTGCCAGTAGTATCAGTGGGGGACAGGGGGCTTTCGGCACAGGTACGCAGTATTTT. The rearrangement joins TRBV19 to TRBJ2-3; the match to TRBD1 covers 12 bases. In germline, CDR1 is LNHDA, CDR2 SQIVND (reference sequence). This CDR3 is 19 amino acids long.

In this sample, this clonotype turned up a few times. The chain uses TRBV28 and TRBJ2-2; D unclear. Germline lookup yields CDR1 MDHEN and CDR2 SYDVKM. V lost 0 bases, J lost 9 bases, and 5 bases lay in between. The CDR3 runs to 12 residues. The CDR3 protein is CASSLWTRELFF. CDR3 nucleotides: TGTGCCAGCAGTTTATGGACGAGGGAGCTGTTTTTT. Using reference TRBV28 and TRBJ2-2 for the parts outside the CDR3, the full variable domain is DVKVTQSSRYLVKRTGEKVFLECVQDMDHENMFWYRQDPGLGLRLIYFSYDVKMKEKGDIPEGYSVSREKKERFSLILESASTNQTSMYLCASSLWTRELFFGEGSRLTVL.

The chain couples TRBV7-6 to TRBJ1-6; 10 bases align to TRBD1. The CDR3 is 16 amino acids. Per the germline V gene, CDR1 is SGHVS and CDR2 is FNYEAQ. The J segment lost 10 bases and the V segment lost 5 bases, leaving 11 bases of the junction unmatched. CDR3 coding DNA: TGTGCCAGCAGCGCCGTGACAGGGGGCGGGTGGTCACCCCTCCACTTT. Its translation is CASSAVTGGGWSPLHF.

In its sample, this clonotype was seen a few times. The V call is TRBV6-4, the J call TRBJ2-3, with TRBD1 matching 8 bases. The V gene end was trimmed by 4 bases and the J gene end by 4 bases; junction bases not matched to a gene: 4. CDR3 size: 14 residues. Per the germline V gene, CDR1 is MRHNA and CDR2 is SNTAGT. The CDR3 spells CASSGAGGADTQYF. The CDR3, as DNA: TGTGCCAGCAGTGGGGCAGGGGGCGCAGATACGCAGTATTTT.

The rearrangement links TRBV19 to TRBJ2-7; 7 nucleotides match TRBD1. The CDR3 is made up of 14 amino acids. The V gene end was trimmed by 3 bases and the J gene end by 2 bases; junction bases not matched to a gene: 4. Germline V CDR1 and CDR2: LNHDA, SQIVND (reference sequence). CDR3 sequence (DNA): TGTGCCAGTAGTATGGGGACAGAAACCTACGAGCAGTACTTC. Encoded protein: CASSMGTETYEQYF.

This clonotype was seen a single time. The V call is TRBV10-3, the J call TRBJ2-1, with TRBD1 identical over 8 bases. The V gene's germline CDR1 is ENHRY and CDR2 SYGVKD. The J segment lost 8 bases and the V segment lost 4 bases, leaving 4 bases of the junction unmatched. This CDR3 has 13 amino acids. The CDR3 DNA follows: TGTGCCATCAGTGGGACAGGGAACGATGAGCAGTTCTTC. The encoded protein is CAISGTGNDEQFF.

This clonotype was seen more than once but under ten times. This chain links TRBV25-1 with TRBJ2-3, with no clear D. Germline V gene sequence: CDR1 MGHDK, CDR2 SYGVNS. V was clipped by 4 bases and J by 0 bases, with 11 bases between them. The CDR3 contains 15 residues. CDR3 in amino acids: CASSGTESSTDTQYF. CDR3 nucleotides: TGTGCCAGCAGTGGGACGGAGTCTAGCACAGATACGCAGTATTTT.

V and J are TRBV25-1 and TRBJ2-1; 8 bases are shared with TRBD1. CDR1 is MGHDK, CDR2 SYGVNS, per germline. With 6 bases clipped from V and 0 bases from J, the junction kept 4 bases outside the gene matches. The CDR3 sequence is 15 residues long. The CDR3 DNA reads TGTGCCAGCAGAGGGACAGGCCTCTCCTACAATGAGCAGTTCTTC. Its protein is CASRGTGLSYNEQFF. Filled out from reference TRBV25-1 and TRBJ2-1, the complete variable domain reads EADIYQTPRYLVIGTGKKITLECSQTMGHDKMYWYQQDPGMELHLIHYSYGVNSTEKGDLSSESTVSRIRTEHFPLTLESARPSHTSQYLCASRGTGLSYNEQFFGPGTRLTVL.